Following are 6 T cell receptor beta chains from one sample sequenced in a study of cytomegalovirus exposure and HLA in healthy donors. 13 Jbeta primers and 60 Vbeta primers were used for the PCR. The repertoire was sequenced with immunoSEQ multiplex PCR; TCRdb's copy has only in-frame clones and lacks some. The sample shows over 150,000 clones, about three quarters of them seen only once. The sequencing input was PBMCs. The receptors were gathered from a woman aged 55 to 70 in good health and CMV-seropositive.

The chain links TRBV29-1 to TRBJ2-4; 9 bases map to TRBD1. Germline V gene lookup returns CDR1 SQVTM and CDR2 ANQGSEA. The CDR3 has 13 residues. Trimming took 6 bases from V and 12 from J; bases not matched to a gene: 12. The CDR3 DNA sequence: TGCAGCGTGAGGACAGGGGTAGGAGACAGTCAGTACTTC. Translating gives CSVRTGVGDSQYF.

Notes on this clone: Other DNA sequences in the same sample also yield this CDR3. The chain joins TRBV5-1 to TRBJ1-2; the D gene is possibly TRBD1 (5 bases). Germline V gives CDR1 SGHRS, CDR2 YFSETQ. V lost 0 bases and J lost 4, with 7 bases in between. This CDR3 is built from 13 residues. CDR3 in amino acids: CASSLGQSYGYTF. Here the CDR3 DNA reads TGCGCCAGCAGCTTGGGACAGAGCTATGGCTACACCTTC.

The V gene is TRBV7-3, the J gene TRBJ2-1, with 8 positions matching TRBD1. Germline V CDR1 and CDR2: SGHTA, FQGTGA. With 2 bases clipped from V and 3 bases from J, the junction kept 3 bases outside the gene matches. This CDR3 has 15 amino acids. The DNA for the CDR3 is TGTGCCAGCAGCTTACAAGGGACAGGCTACAATGAGCAGTTCTTC. It yields the protein CASSLQGTGYNEQFF.

The chain links TRBV5-4 to TRBJ2-1; 7 nucleotides agree with TRBD1. J lost 1 base, V lost 4 bases, and 8 bases had no gene match. The CDR3 contains 16 residues. In germline, CDR1 is SGHNT, CDR2 YYREEE (reference sequence). CDR3 sequence reads: CASSPMGTASYNEQFF. CDR3 sequence (DNA): TGTGCCAGCAGCCCGATGGGGACAGCTTCCTACAATGAGCAGTTCTTC.

The chain links TRBV5-1 to TRBJ2-7; perhaps TRBD2 as D (6 bases). The CDR3 runs to 15 residues. Germline CDR1 SGHRS, CDR2 YFSETQ. Trimming took 4 bases from V and 2 from J, leaving 16 bases between them. CDR3 DNA: TGCGCCAGCAGCCCCCCTGGGGGGAGACCCTACGAGCAGTACTTC. Protein: CASSPPGGRPYEQYF.

The J gene is TRBJ1-5, the V gene TRBV7-2; D gene ambiguous. V dropped 1 base and J dropped 1 base, with 14 bases sitting between them. Germline assignment: CDR1 SGHTA and CDR2 FQGNSA. This CDR3 comprises 17 residues. This chain's CDR3 is CASSLGGGGISNQPQHF. CDR3 DNA: TGTGCCAGCAGCTTAGGGGGTGGAGGGATCAGCAATCAGCCCCAGCATTTT.